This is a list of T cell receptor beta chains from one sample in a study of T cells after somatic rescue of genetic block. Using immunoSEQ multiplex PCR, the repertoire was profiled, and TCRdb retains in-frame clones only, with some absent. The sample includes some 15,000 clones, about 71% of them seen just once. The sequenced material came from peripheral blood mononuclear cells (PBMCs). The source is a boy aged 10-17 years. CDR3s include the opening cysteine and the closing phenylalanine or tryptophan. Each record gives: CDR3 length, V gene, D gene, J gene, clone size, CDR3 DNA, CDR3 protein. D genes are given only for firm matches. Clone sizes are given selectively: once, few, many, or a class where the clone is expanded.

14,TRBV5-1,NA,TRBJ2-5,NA,TGCGCCAGCAGCTTGGCCGGGGACCAAGAGACCCAGTACTTC,CASSLAGDQETQYF
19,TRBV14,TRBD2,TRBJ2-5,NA,TGTGCCAGCAGCCAAGAGCGGCGACTAGCGGGACTCTCTCAAGAGACCCAGTACTTC,CASSQERRLAGLSQETQYF
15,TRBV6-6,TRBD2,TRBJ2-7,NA,TGTGCCAGCAGCTTCTTAGCGGGAGTCCCCTACGAGCAGTACTTC,CASSFLAGVPYEQYF
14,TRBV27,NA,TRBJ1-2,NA,TGTGCCAGCAGTTTATGGGCAGGGCGGGATGGCTACACCTTC,CASSLWAGRDGYTF
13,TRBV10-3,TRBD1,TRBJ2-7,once,TGTGCCATCAGTGAGGGACAGGGAATCGGGCAGTACTTC,CAISEGQGIGQYF
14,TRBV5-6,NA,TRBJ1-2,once,TGTGCCAGCAGTGCATCAGGGTGGGGCTATGGCTACACCTTC,CASSASGWGYGYTF
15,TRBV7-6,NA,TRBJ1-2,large,TGTGCCAGCAGCTTAGCTCTAGGGGGAACCTATGGCTACACCTTC,CASSLALGGTYGYTF
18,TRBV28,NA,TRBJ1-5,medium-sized,TGTGCCACGACACTTGATTCCCTTAAGGTGTTTAGCAATCAGCCCCAGCATTTT,CATTLDSLKVFSNQPQHF
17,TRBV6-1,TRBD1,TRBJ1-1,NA,TGTGCCAGCAGTGAAGGAGACAGGGGGCGCCGGAACACTGAAGCTTTCTTT,CASSEGDRGRRNTEAFF
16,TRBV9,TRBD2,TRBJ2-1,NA,TGTGCCAGCAGCGTCGTAGCGGGGGCCTCCTACAATGAGCAGTTCTTC,CASSVVAGASYNEQFF
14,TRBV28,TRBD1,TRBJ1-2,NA,TGTGCCAGCAGTTTGACAGGGAGTTGGAGGGGCTACACCTTC,CASSLTGSWRGYTF
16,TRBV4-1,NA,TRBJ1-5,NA,TGCGCCAGCAGCCAAGATAGAAGTAGGGGCAATCAGCCCCAGCATTTT,CASSQDRSRGNQPQHF
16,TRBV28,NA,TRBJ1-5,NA,TGTGCCAGCAGTTTTCCCATTTTACCCTCCTCTCGGCCCCAGCATTTT,CASSFPILPSSRPQHF
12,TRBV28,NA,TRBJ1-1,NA,TGTGCCAGCAGTTACGGTTACGGTGAAGCTTTCTTT,CASSYGYGEAFF
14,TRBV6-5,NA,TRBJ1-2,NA,TGTGCCAGCAGTTACTCGGACAGCCTCTATGGCTACACCTTC,CASSYSDSLYGYTF
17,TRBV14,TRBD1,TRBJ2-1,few,TGTGCCAGCAGCCAAGATGGGACAGGCCGAGGGTACAATGAGCAGTTCTTC,CASSQDGTGRGYNEQFF
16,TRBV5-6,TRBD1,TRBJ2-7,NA,TGTGCCAGCAGCAGTGTGGAGGACAGGGGGACCTACGAGCAGTACTTC,CASSSVEDRGTYEQYF
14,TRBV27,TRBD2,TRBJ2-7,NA,TGTGCCAGCGGCTTAGCGGGGGGGTCCTACGAGCAGTACTTC,CASGLAGGSYEQYF
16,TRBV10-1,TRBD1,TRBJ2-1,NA,TGCGCCAGCAGTGAGTCGGGACAGGGTGCATACAATGAGCAGTTCTTC,CASSESGQGAYNEQFF
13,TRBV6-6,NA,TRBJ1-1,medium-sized,TGTGCCAGCACGGACGGGATGAACACTGAAGCTTTCTTT,CASTDGMNTEAFF
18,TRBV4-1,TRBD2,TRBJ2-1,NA,TGCGCCAGCAGCCACAGCCCCCTACTAGCGGGAGTAGGCAATGAGCAGTTCTTC,CASSHSPLLAGVGNEQFF
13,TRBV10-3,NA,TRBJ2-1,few,TGTGCCATCGGGGACCAGCGGGCCAATGAGCAGTTCTTC,CAIGDQRANEQFF
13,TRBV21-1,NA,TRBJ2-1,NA,TGTGCCACCAGGACTAGCGGGACTGGGGAGCAGTTCTTC,CATRTSGTGEQFF
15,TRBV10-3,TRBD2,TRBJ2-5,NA,TGTGCCATCAGTGGTAGCGGGAGGAGTCAAGAGACCCAGTACTTC,CAISGSGRSQETQYF
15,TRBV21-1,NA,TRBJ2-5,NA,TGTGCCAGCAGCAAAGATAGGGGGCAGCCCGAGACCCAGTACTTC,CASSKDRGQPETQYF
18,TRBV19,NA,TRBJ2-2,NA,TGTGCCAGTAGTAGGTTCGGAGAACTGCAAAGGTGGACCGGGGAGCTGTTTTTT,CASSRFGELQRWTGELFF
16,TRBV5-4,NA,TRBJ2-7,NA,TGTGCCAGCAGCTTGGCGGATACTCCTGCAGGCTACGAGCAGTACTTC,CASSLADTPAGYEQYF
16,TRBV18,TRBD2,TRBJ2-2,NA,TGTGCCAGCTCCCCACTAGCGGGGGGCCTCGCCGGGGAGCTGTTTTTT,CASSPLAGGLAGELFF
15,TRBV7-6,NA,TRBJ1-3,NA,TGTGCCAGCAGCTTAGCAATGGATCCTCTGAACACCATATATTTT,CASSLAMDPLNTIYF
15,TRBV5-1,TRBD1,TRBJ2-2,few,TGCGCCAGCAGCTTCACGACAGGGGGGACCGGGGAGCTGTTTTTT,CASSFTTGGTGELFF
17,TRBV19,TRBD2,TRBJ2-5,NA,TGTGCCAGTAGTATCCGACTAGCGGGGTGGCTGGGCGAGACCCAGTACTTC,CASSIRLAGWLGETQYF
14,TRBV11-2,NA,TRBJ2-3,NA,TGTGCCAGCAGCAGGGGATCCTATACAGATACGCAGTATTTT,CASSRGSYTDTQYF
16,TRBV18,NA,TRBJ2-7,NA,TGTGCCAGCTCTATAGCAGGGGCCGTTCTCTCCTACGAGCAGTACTTC,CASSIAGAVLSYEQYF
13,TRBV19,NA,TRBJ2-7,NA,TGTGCCAGTAGTGCATTACAGGGTAACGAGCAGTACTTC,CASSALQGNEQYF
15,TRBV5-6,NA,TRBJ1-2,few,TGTGCCAGCAGCCTGCTAAGGGGAAGTAACTATGGCTACACCTTC,CASSLLRGSNYGYTF
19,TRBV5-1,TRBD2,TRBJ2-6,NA,TGCGCCAGCAGCTCGATCTGGACTAGCGGAGCTACTGGGGCCAACGTCCTGACTTTC,CASSSIWTSGATGANVLTF
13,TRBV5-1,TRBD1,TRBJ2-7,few,TGCGCCAGCAGCATAGGGACAGGCTACGAGCAGTACTTC,CASSIGTGYEQYF
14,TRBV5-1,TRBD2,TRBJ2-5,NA,TGCGCCAGCAGCCGCGGGGGGGCGGAAGAGACCCAGTACTTC,CASSRGGAEETQYF
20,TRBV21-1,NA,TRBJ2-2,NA,TGTGCCAGCATCCCGAGAAAGGGTTACGACAGGGGGTGGGACACCGGGGAGCTGTTTTTT,CASIPRKGYDRGWDTGELFF
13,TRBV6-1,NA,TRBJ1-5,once,TGTGCCAGCAAATGGGGGCACAATCAGCCCCAGCATTTT,CASKWGHNQPQHF
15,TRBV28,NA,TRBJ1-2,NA,TGTGCCAGCAGTTCCCAAGGGTCGAACGGGTACGGCTACACCTTC,CASSSQGSNGYGYTF
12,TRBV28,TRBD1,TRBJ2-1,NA,TGTGCCAGCAGTTCGGACAGGGCTGAGCAGTTCTTC,CASSSDRAEQFF
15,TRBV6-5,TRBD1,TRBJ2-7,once,TGTGCCAGCAGTTTCCATCGGACAGGGAAGGGCGAGCAGTACTTC,CASSFHRTGKGEQYF
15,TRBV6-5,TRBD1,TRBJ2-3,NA,TGTGCCACCGGCTTGACAGGGACCCGCACAGATACGCAGTATTTT,CATGLTGTRTDTQYF
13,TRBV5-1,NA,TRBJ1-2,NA,TGCGCCAGCAGCATCGACAGCTTCTATGGCTACACCTTC,CASSIDSFYGYTF
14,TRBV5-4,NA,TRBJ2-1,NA,TGTGCCAGCAGCTTCAGACAGTTATACAATGAGCAGTTCTTC,CASSFRQLYNEQFF
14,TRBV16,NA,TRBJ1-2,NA,TGTGCCAGCAGCCAATGGACAGTTTCCGATGGCTACACCTTC,CASSQWTVSDGYTF
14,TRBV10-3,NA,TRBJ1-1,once,TGTGCCATCAGTGAGTATTTGGAGAACACTGAAGCTTTCTTT,CAISEYLENTEAFF
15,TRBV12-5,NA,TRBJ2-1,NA,TGTGCTAGTGGTTTGGCCCTGACTAGCTACAATGAGCAGTTCTTC,CASGLALTSYNEQFF
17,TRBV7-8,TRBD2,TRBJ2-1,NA,TGTGCCAGCAGCTTAAGAGCGACTAGCGGGAGGACGGATGAGCAGTTCTTC,CASSLRATSGRTDEQFF
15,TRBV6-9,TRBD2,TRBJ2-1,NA,TGTGCCAGCAGATATCGGGGGGGCCTCTACAATGAGCAGTTCTTC,CASRYRGGLYNEQFF
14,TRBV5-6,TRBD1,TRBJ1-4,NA,TGTGCCAGCAGCCTCAGGGGGCGACATGAAAAACTGTTTTTT,CASSLRGRHEKLFF